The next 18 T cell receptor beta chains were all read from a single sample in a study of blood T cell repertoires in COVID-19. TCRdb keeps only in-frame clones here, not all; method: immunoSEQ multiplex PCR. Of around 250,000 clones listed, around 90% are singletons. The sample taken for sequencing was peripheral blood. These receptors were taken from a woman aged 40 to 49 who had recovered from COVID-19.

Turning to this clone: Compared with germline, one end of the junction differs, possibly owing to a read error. CDR3 DNA: TGTACCAGCAGTTATATTGTGTTTCAGCGGGGCACAGATACGCAGTATTTT. It encodes CTSSYIVFQRGTDTQYF. The chain joins TRBV6-2 or TRBV6-3 to TRBJ2-3, with a tentative D call TRBD2 (6 bases). This CDR3 has 17 residues. Looked up from germline, CDR1 is MNHEY and CDR2 is SVGEGT.

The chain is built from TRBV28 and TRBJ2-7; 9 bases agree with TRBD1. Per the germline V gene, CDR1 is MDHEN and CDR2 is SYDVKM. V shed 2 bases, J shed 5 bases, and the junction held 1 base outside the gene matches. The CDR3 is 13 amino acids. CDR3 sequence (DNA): TGTGCCAGCAGTTTAGACAGGGGGGACGAGCAGTACTTC. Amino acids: CASSLDRGDEQYF.

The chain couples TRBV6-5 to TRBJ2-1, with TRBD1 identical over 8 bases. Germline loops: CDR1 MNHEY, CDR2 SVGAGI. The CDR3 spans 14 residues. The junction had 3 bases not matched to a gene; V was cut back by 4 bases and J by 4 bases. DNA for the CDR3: TGTGCCAGCAGTTTGGGGACAGGATACAATGAGCAGTTCTTC. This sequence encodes CASSLGTGYNEQFF.

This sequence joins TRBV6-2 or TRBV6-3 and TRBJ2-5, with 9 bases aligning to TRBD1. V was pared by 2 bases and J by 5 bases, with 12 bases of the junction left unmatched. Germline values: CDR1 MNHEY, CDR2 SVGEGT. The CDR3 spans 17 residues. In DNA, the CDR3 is TGTGCCAGCAGTTACGCCCCCGACAGGGGGGATGAGGAGACCCAGTACTTC. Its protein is CASSYAPDRGDEETQYF.

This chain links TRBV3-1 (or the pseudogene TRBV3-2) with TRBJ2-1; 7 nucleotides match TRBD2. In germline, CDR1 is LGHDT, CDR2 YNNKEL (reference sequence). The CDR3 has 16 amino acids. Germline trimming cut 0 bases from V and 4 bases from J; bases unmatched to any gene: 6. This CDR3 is CASSQDPGRTYNEQFF. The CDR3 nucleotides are TGTGCCAGCAGCCAAGACCCCGGGAGGACATACAATGAGCAGTTCTTC.

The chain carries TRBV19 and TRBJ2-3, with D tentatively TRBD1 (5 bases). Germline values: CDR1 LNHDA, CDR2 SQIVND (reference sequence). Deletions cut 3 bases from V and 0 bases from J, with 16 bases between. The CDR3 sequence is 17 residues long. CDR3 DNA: TGTGCCAGTAGTATCGAGTGGGGCGAGAATAGCACAGATACGCAGTATTTT. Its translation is CASSIEWGENSTDTQYF.

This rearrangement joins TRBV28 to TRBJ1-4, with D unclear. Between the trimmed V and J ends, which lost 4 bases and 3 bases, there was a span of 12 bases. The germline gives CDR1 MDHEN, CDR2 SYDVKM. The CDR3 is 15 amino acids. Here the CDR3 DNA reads TGTGCCAGCAGTTCCCTGGAGGAAGCTAATGAAAAACTGTTTTTT. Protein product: CASSSLEEANEKLFF.

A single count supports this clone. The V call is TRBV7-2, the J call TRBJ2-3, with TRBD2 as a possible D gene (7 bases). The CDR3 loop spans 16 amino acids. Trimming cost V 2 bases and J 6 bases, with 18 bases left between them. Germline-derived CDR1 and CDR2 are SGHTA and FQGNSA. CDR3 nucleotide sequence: TGTGCCAGCAGCTTATCCCCGACGAGGGGGGGCGATACGCAGTATTTT. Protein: CASSLSPTRGGDTQYF.

Here the CDR3 reads CASSLFRLSRDLSYEQYF. The CDR3, as DNA: TGTGCCAGCAGCTTGTTCCGCCTCTCTCGGGATCTCTCCTACGAGCAGTACTTC. V is TRBV7-9 and J is TRBJ2-7; D is possibly TRBD2 (5 bases). CDR1 SEHNR and CDR2 FQNEAQ come from the germline V gene (reference sequence). This CDR3 has 18 residues. V was trimmed by 3 bases and J by 0 bases, leaving 21 bases between them.

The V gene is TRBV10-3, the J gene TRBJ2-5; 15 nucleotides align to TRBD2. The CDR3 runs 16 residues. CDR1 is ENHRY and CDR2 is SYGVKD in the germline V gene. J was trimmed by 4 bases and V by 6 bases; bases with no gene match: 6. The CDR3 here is CAISRTSGRGGETQYF. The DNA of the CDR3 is TGTGCCATCAGCAGGACTAGCGGGAGGGGGGGAGAGACCCAGTACTTC.

The CDR3 loop is CASSLNERGEQYF. The CDR3 DNA reads TGTGCCAGCAGCTTAAACGAACGGGGCGAGCAGTACTTC. This rearrangement joins TRBV7-3 to TRBJ2-7, with TRBD2 as a possible D gene (5 bases). The CDR3 has 13 amino acids. With 1 base removed from V and 6 bases from J, the gap between germline ends came to 10 bases. Germline V gives CDR1 SGHTA, CDR2 FQGTGA.

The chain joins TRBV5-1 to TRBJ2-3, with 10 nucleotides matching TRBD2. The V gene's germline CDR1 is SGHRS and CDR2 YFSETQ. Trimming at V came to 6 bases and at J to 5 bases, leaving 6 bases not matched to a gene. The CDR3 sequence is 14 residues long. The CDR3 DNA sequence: TGCGCCAGCACCCTAGCGGGAGATCAAGATACGCAGTATTTT. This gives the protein CASTLAGDQDTQYF.

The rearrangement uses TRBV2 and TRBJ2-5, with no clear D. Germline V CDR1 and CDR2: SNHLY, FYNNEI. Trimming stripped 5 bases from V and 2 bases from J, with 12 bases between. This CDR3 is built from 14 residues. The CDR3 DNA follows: TGTGCCAGCAGTCTTCTGACTGGACAAGAGACCCAGTACTTC. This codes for CASSLLTGQETQYF.

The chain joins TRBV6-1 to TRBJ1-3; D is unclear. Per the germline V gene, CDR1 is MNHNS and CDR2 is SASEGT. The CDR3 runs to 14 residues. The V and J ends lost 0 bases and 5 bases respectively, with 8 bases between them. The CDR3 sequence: CASSEARSRNTIYF. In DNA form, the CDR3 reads TGTGCCAGCAGTGAAGCGCGAAGTCGAAACACCATATATTTT.

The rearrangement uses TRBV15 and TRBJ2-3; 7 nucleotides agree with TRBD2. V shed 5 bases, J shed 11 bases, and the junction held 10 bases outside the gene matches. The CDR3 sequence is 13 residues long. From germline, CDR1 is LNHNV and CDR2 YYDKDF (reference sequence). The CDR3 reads CATSGALADLQYF. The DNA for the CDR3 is TGTGCCACCAGCGGAGCCCTAGCGGACTTGCAGTATTTT.

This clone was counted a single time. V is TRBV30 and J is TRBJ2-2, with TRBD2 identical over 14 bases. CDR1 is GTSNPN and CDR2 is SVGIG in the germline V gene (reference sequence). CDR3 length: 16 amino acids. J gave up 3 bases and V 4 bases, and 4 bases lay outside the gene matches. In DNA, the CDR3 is TGTGCCTGGACGGGACTAGCGGGAGATCACACCGGGGAGCTGTTTTTT. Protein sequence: CAWTGLAGDHTGELFF.

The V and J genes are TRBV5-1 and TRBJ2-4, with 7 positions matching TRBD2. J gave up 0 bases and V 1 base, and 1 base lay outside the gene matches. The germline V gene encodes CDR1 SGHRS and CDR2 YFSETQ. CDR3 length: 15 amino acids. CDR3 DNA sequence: TGCGCCAGCAGCTTGAGCGGGGAAGCCAAAAACATTCAGTACTTC. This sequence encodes CASSLSGEAKNIQYF.

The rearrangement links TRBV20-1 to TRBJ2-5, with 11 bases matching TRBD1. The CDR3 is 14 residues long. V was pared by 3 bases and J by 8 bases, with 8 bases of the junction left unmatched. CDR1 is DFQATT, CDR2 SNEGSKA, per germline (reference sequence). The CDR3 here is CSASGQGALGTQYF. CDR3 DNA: TGCAGTGCTAGTGGACAGGGGGCGCTTGGAACCCAGTACTTC.